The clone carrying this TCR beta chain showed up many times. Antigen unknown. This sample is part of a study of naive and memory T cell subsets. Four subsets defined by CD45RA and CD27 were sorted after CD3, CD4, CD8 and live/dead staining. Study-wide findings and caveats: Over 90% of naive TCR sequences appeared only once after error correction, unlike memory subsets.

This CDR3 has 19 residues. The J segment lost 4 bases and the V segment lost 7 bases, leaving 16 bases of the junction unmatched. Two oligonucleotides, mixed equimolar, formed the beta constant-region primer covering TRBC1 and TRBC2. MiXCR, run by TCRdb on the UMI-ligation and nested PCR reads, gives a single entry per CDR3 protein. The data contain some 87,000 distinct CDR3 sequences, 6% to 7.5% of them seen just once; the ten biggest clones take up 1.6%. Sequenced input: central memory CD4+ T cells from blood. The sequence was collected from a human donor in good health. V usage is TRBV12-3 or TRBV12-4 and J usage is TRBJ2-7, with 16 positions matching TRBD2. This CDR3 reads CASTDDTGTSGRARYEQYF. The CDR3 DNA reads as TGTGCCAGCACGGATGATACCGGGACTAGCGGGAGGGCACGATACGAGCAGTACTTC.